This is a list of T cell receptor beta chains from one sample in a study of cytomegalovirus exposure and HLA in healthy donors. The repertoire was sequenced with immunoSEQ multiplex PCR; TCRdb's copy has only in-frame clones and lacks some. Of fewer than 100,000 clones detected, roughly three quarters appear once; the ten largest clones hold 7.5% to 9%. Sequencing input: PBMCs. These receptors were obtained from a female donor in good health and CMV-seronegative. Both conserved end residues are part of each CDR3. Each record gives: V gene, CDR3 length, J gene, D gene, clone size, CDR3 DNA, CDR3 protein. A D gene is named only where the DNA matches it firmly. Clone size is given for some rows only: seen once, a few or many times, or a class if the clone is expanded.

V gene: TRBV28
CDR3 length: 16
J gene: TRBJ2-1
D gene: TRBD2
clone size: .
CDR3 DNA: TGTGCCAGCAGCTCCCCGGGACTAGGAGGGTACAATGAGCAGTTCTTC
CDR3 protein: CASSSPGLGGYNEQFF

V gene: TRBV30
CDR3 length: 12
J gene: TRBJ1-5
D gene: .
clone size: .
CDR3 DNA: TGTGCCTGGAGTAAGGGGGTTTTGACCCAGCATTTT
CDR3 protein: CAWSKGVLTQHF

V gene: TRBV2
CDR3 length: 15
J gene: TRBJ1-6
D gene: .
clone size: .
CDR3 DNA: TGTGCCAGCAGTACACTTGATACAGGAAACGAGCCCCTCCACTTT
CDR3 protein: CASSTLDTGNEPLHF

V gene: TRBV29-1
CDR3 length: 17
J gene: TRBJ2-5
D gene: TRBD2
clone size: few
CDR3 DNA: TGCAGCGTCGCCGGGACTAGCGGGAGAACTTCCCAAGAGACCCAGTACTTC
CDR3 protein: CSVAGTSGRTSQETQYF

V gene: TRBV7-3
CDR3 length: 15
J gene: TRBJ2-1
D gene: .
clone size: .
CDR3 DNA: TGTGCCAGCAGCCCAAGTCGGGGTTTGTACAATGAGCAGTTCTTC
CDR3 protein: CASSPSRGLYNEQFF

V gene: TRBV7-9
CDR3 length: 14
J gene: TRBJ1-1
D gene: TRBD1
clone size: .
CDR3 DNA: TGTGCCAGCAGCTCCGACAGGGCGAACACTGAAGCTTTCTTT
CDR3 protein: CASSSDRANTEAFF

V gene: TRBV5-1
CDR3 length: 16
J gene: TRBJ2-7
D gene: TRBD2
clone size: .
CDR3 DNA: TGCGCCAGCACCTCAATAGCGGGGGGCCACCCCTACGAGCAGTACTTC
CDR3 protein: CASTSIAGGHPYEQYF

V gene: TRBV18
CDR3 length: 18
J gene: TRBJ1-3
D gene: TRBD1
clone size: .
CDR3 DNA: TGTGCCAGCTCGCCCACTTTGGGACAGGGAGGTTCTGGAAACACCATATATTTT
CDR3 protein: CASSPTLGQGGSGNTIYF

V gene: TRBV12-5
CDR3 length: 17
J gene: TRBJ2-2
D gene: TRBD2
clone size: .
CDR3 DNA: TGTGCTAGTGGTTTAACTAGCGGGGGAGTTAACACCGGGGAGCTGTTTTTT
CDR3 protein: CASGLTSGGVNTGELFF

V gene: TRBV4-1
CDR3 length: 16
J gene: TRBJ2-2
D gene: .
clone size: .
CDR3 DNA: TGCGCCAGCAGGTATCCAGACTCGCGGTCCACCGGGGAGCTGTTTTTT
CDR3 protein: CASRYPDSRSTGELFF

V gene: TRBV7-9
CDR3 length: 17
J gene: TRBJ1-5
D gene: TRBD1
clone size: .
CDR3 DNA: TGTGCCAGCAGCTCCCTGACCCCCGGGACAGGGAATCAGCCCCAGCATTTT
CDR3 protein: CASSSLTPGTGNQPQHF

V gene: TRBV9
CDR3 length: 14
J gene: TRBJ2-3
D gene: TRBD1
clone size: .
CDR3 DNA: TGTGCCAGCAGCGTGACAGGGGCCACAGATACGCAGTATTTT
CDR3 protein: CASSVTGATDTQYF

V gene: TRBV7-3
CDR3 length: 14
J gene: TRBJ2-5
D gene: TRBD2
clone size: .
CDR3 DNA: TGTGCCAGCAGCGTCTCGACTAGCGGGGAGACCCAGTACTTC
CDR3 protein: CASSVSTSGETQYF

V gene: TRBV4-1
CDR3 length: 15
J gene: TRBJ2-1
D gene: .
clone size: .
CDR3 DNA: TGCGCCAGCAGCCAAGCCTCCTTCTTCTACAATGAGCAGTTCTTC
CDR3 protein: CASSQASFFYNEQFF

V gene: TRBV6-5
CDR3 length: 11
J gene: TRBJ1-1
D gene: .
clone size: .
CDR3 DNA: TGTGCCAGCACCAGGGATACTGAAGCTTTCTTT
CDR3 protein: CASTRDTEAFF

V gene: TRBV5-4
CDR3 length: 17
J gene: TRBJ2-5
D gene: .
clone size: medium-sized
CDR3 DNA: TGTGCCAGCAGCTTTTGCGCCGAGGGGGAAGGCACAGAGACCCAGTACTTC
CDR3 protein: CASSFCAEGEGTETQYF

V gene: TRBV5-1
CDR3 length: 14
J gene: TRBJ2-7
D gene: TRBD1
clone size: .
CDR3 DNA: TGCGCCAGCAGCTCCGGGACAGGGAAGTACGAGCAGTACTTC
CDR3 protein: CASSSGTGKYEQYF

V gene: TRBV6-1
CDR3 length: 12
J gene: TRBJ1-1
D gene: .
clone size: .
CDR3 DNA: TGTGCCAGCAGGACAGGTTCCGGTGAAGCTTTCTTT
CDR3 protein: CASRTGSGEAFF

V gene: TRBV12-5
CDR3 length: 17
J gene: TRBJ1-2
D gene: TRBD1
clone size: once
CDR3 DNA: TGTGCTAGTGGTTTGGGATCGGACAGGACCCTTTTCTATGGCTACACCTTC
CDR3 protein: CASGLGSDRTLFYGYTF

V gene: TRBV27
CDR3 length: 16
J gene: TRBJ1-5
D gene: TRBD1
clone size: once
CDR3 DNA: TGTGCCAGCAGTACGCCGGGACAGGGATCTAATCAGCCCCAGCATTTT
CDR3 protein: CASSTPGQGSNQPQHF

V gene: TRBV4-3
CDR3 length: 15
J gene: TRBJ1-6
D gene: .
clone size: .
CDR3 DNA: TGCGCCAGCAGCCAAGAAGACAGGTCAAATTCACCCCTCCACTTT
CDR3 protein: CASSQEDRSNSPLHF

V gene: TRBV5-4
CDR3 length: 18
J gene: TRBJ2-2
D gene: TRBD2
clone size: .
CDR3 DNA: TGTGCCAGCAGCCAGGGACTAGCGGGGGGGCAAAACACCGGGGAGCTGTTTTTT
CDR3 protein: CASSQGLAGGQNTGELFF

V gene: TRBV9
CDR3 length: 15
J gene: TRBJ1-2
D gene: TRBD1
clone size: .
CDR3 DNA: TGTGCCAGCAGCATCGTTGGACAGGGTCCCTATGGCTACACCTTC
CDR3 protein: CASSIVGQGPYGYTF

V gene: TRBV7-3
CDR3 length: 15
J gene: TRBJ2-3
D gene: TRBD2
clone size: .
CDR3 DNA: TGTGCCAGCAGCACCAACGGGGGGGCCACAGATACGCAGTATTTT
CDR3 protein: CASSTNGGATDTQYF

V gene: TRBV7-3
CDR3 length: 15
J gene: TRBJ1-6
D gene: TRBD1
clone size: .
CDR3 DNA: TGTGCCAGCAGCCTGGGACAGGGAACGAATTCACCCCTCCACTTT
CDR3 protein: CASSLGQGTNSPLHF

V gene: TRBV18
CDR3 length: 15
J gene: TRBJ1-1
D gene: TRBD1
clone size: .
CDR3 DNA: TGTGCCAGCTCACCAGTGGAGACAGGGTACACTGAAGCTTTCTTT
CDR3 protein: CASSPVETGYTEAFF

V gene: TRBV28
CDR3 length: 14
J gene: TRBJ2-7
D gene: .
clone size: .
CDR3 DNA: TGTGCCAGCAGTTCCGCGGACGGGGCCTACGAGCAGTACTTC
CDR3 protein: CASSSADGAYEQYF

V gene: TRBV14
CDR3 length: 17
J gene: TRBJ2-5
D gene: TRBD1
clone size: few
CDR3 DNA: TGTGCCAGCAGCCAAGCTCGAATGACAGGGGGCAGTGAGACCCAGTACTTC
CDR3 protein: CASSQARMTGGSETQYF

V gene: TRBV18
CDR3 length: 16
J gene: TRBJ2-3
D gene: TRBD1
clone size: .
CDR3 DNA: TGTGCCAGCTCACCTAGGACAGGGGGTGACACAGATACGCAGTATTTT
CDR3 protein: CASSPRTGGDTDTQYF

V gene: TRBV27
CDR3 length: 16
J gene: TRBJ1-2
D gene: .
clone size: once
CDR3 DNA: TGTGCCAGCAGTTTTGAAGGGAGGCCCGAAGCTCTCGGCTACACCTTC
CDR3 protein: CASSFEGRPEALGYTF